This TCR beta chain was sequenced for a study of CD8+ T cells in alopecia areata. The CDR3 extends over 15 amino acids. Trimming removed 1 base from V and 2 bases from J, with 12 bases in between. Looked up from germline, CDR1 is SGHDN and CDR2 is FVKESK. Treatment of the sample: oral pan-JAK inhibitor, 5-10 mg twice daily. The authors extracted RNA and reverse transcribed it into cDNA as the sequencing template. Libraries were prepared by immunoSEQ multiplex PCR; TCRdb keeps only in-frame clonotypes and omits some of them. Here the sample spans more than 90,000 clones, around three fifths being singletons.

The chain links TRBV14 to TRBJ2-7; D might be TRBD1 or TRBD2, each matching 5 bases. The sequences come from CD8+ T cells sorted from blood, collected at week 24, from a patient treated with tofacitinib. This TCR was recovered from a human donor with alopecia areata. The CDR3 DNA follows: TGTGCCAGCAGCCAAGGCCGGGGCCAACCCTACGAGCAGTACTTC. This encodes CASSQGRGQPYEQYF.